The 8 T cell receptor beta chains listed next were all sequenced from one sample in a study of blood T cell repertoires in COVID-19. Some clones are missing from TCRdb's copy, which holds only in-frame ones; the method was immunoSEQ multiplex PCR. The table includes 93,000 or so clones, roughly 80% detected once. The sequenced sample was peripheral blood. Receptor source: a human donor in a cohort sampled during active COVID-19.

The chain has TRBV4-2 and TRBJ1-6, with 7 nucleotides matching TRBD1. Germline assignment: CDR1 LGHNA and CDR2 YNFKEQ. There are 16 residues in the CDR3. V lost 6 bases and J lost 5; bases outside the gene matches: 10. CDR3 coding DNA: TGTGCCAGCAGTTCTAACCGGGACAGCAATAATTCACCCCTCCACTTT. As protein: CASSSNRDSNNSPLHF.

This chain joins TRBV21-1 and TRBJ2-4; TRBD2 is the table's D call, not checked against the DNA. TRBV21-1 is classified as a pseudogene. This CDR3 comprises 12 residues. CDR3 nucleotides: TGTGCCCCTAGGAGGGCCAAAAACATTCAGTACTTC. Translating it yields CAPRRAKNIQYF.

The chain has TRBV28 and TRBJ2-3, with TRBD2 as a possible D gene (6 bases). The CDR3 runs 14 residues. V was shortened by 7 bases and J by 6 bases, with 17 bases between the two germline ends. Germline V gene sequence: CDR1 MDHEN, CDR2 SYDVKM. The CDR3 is CASTLPEGLDTQYF. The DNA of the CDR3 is TGTGCCAGCACCTTACCGGAGGGCCTTGATACGCAGTATTTT.

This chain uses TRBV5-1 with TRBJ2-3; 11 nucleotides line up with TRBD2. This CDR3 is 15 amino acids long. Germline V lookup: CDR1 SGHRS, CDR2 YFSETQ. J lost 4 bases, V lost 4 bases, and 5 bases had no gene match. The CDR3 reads CASSRSGGASDTQYF. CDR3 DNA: TGCGCCAGCAGCCGTAGCGGGGGGGCGTCAGATACGCAGTATTTT. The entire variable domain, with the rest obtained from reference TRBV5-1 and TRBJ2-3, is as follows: KAGVTQTPRYLIKTRGQQVTLSCSPISGHRSVSWYQQTPGQGLQFLFEYFSETQRNKGNFPGRFSGRQFSNSRSEMNVSTLELGDSALYLCASSRSGGASDTQYFGPGTRLTVL.

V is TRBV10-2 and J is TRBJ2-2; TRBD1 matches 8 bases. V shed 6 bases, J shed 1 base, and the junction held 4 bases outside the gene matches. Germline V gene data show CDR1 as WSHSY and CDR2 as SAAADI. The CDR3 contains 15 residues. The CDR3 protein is CASRAGQGNTGELFF. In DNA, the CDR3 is TGCGCCAGCAGGGCTGGACAGGGGAACACCGGGGAGCTGTTTTTT.

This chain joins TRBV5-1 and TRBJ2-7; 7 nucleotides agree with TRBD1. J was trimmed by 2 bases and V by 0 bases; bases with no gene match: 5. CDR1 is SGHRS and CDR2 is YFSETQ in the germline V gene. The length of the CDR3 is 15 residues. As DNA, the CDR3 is TGCGCCAGCAGCTTGGGGGACAGCGCAACCTACGAGCAGTACTTC. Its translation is CASSLGDSATYEQYF. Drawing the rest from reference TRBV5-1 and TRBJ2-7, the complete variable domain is KAGVTQTPRYLIKTRGQQVTLSCSPISGHRSVSWYQQTPGQGLQFLFEYFSETQRNKGNFPGRFSGRQFSNSRSEMNVSTLELGDSALYLCASSLGDSATYEQYFGPGTRLTVT.

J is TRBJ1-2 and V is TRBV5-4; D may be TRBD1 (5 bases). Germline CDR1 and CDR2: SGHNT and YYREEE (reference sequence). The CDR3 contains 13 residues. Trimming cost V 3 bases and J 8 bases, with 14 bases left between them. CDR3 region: CASSSTGFFGYTF. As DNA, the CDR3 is TGTGCCAGCAGCTCCACAGGTTTCTTCGGCTACACCTTC. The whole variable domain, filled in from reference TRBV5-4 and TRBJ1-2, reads ETGVTQSPTHLIKTRGQQVTLRCSSQSGHNTVSWYQQALGQGPQFIFQYYREEENGRGNFPPRFSGLQFPNYSSELNVNALELDDSALYLCASSSTGFFGYTFGSGTRLTVV.

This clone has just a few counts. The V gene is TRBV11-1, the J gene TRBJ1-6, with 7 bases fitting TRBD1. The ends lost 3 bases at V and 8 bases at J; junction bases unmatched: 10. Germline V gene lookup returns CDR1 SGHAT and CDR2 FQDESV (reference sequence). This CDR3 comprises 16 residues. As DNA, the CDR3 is TGTGCCAGCAGCTTCGGACAGGATCTAGAGGATTCACCCCTCCACTTT. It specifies CASSFGQDLEDSPLHF.